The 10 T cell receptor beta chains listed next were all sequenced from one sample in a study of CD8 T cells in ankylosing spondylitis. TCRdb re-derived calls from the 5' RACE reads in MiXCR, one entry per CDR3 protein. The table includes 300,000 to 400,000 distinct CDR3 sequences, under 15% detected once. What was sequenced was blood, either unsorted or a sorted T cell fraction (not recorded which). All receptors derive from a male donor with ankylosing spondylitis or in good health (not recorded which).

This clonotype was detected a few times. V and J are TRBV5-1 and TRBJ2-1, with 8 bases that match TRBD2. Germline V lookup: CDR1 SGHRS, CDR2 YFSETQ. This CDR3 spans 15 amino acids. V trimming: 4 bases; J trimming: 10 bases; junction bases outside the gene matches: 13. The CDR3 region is CASSPFPREDGEQFF. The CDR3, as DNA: TGCGCCAGCAGCCCTTTCCCGCGGGAGGACGGCGAGCAGTTCTTC.

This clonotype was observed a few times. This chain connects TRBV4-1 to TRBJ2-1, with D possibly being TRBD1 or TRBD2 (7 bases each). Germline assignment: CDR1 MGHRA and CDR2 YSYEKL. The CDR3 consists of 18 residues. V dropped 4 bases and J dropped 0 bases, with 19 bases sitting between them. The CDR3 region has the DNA TGCGCCAGCAGCCTCAAAGGAGGGGGCGGGAGCTCCTACAATGAGCAGTTCTTC. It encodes CASSLKGGGGSSYNEQFF.

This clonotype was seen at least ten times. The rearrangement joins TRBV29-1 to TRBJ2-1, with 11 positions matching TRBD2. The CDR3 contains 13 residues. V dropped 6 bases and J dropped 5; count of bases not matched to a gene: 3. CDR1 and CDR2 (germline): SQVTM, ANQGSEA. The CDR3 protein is CSVGTSGHNEQFF. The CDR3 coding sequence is TGCAGCGTGGGGACTAGCGGACACAATGAGCAGTTCTTC.

DNA for the CDR3: TGTGCCAGCAGCCAAAGGGCTTCTAATGAAAAACTGTTTTTT. Amino acids: CASSQRASNEKLFF. The chain combines TRBV3-1 with TRBJ1-4; D not certain. CDR3 length: 14 amino acids. CDR1 is LGHDT and CDR2 is YNNKEL in the germline V gene (reference sequence). Trimming took 2 bases from V and 3 from J, leaving 7 bases between them.

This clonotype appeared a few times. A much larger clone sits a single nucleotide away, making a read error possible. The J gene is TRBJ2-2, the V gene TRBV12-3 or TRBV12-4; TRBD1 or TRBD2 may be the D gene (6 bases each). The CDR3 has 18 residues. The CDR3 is CASCLGGRRRPDTGELFF. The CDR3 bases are TGTGCCAGCTGTTTAGGGGGGAGGAGGAGGCCGGACACCGGGGAGCTGTTTTTT.

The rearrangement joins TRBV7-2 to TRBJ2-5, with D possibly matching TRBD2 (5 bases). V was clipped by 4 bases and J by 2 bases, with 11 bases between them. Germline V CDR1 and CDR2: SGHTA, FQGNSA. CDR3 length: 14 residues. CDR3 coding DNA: TGTGCCAGCAGCTCAGGACTGGGACAAGAGACCCAGTACTTC. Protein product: CASSSGLGQETQYF.

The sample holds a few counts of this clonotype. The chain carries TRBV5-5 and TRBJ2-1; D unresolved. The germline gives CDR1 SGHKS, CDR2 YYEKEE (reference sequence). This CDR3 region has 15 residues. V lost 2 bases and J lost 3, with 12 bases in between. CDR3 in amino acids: CASSFIDPRYNEQFF. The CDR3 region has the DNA TGTGCCAGCAGCTTTATCGACCCCCGCTACAATGAGCAGTTCTTC. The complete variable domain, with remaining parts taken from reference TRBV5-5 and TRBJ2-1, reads DAGVTQSPTHLIKTRGQQVTLRCSPISGHKSVSWYQQVLGQGPQFIFQYYEKEERGRGNFPDRFSARQFPNYSSELNVNALLLGDSALYLCASSFIDPRYNEQFFGPGTRLTVL.

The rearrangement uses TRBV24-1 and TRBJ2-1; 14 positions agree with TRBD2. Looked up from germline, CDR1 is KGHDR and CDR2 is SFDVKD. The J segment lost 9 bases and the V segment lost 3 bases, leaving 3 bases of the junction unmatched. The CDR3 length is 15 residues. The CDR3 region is CATSDGTSGGTEQFF. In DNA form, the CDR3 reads TGTGCCACCAGTGATGGGACTAGCGGGGGCACTGAGCAGTTCTTC.

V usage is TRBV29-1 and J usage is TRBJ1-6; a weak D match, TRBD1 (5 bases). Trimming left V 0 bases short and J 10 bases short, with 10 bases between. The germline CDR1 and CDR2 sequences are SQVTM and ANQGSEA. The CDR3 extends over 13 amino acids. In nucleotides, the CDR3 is TGCAGCGTTGAAGAGGGGCTTGGGTCACCCCTCCACTTT. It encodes CSVEEGLGSPLHF.

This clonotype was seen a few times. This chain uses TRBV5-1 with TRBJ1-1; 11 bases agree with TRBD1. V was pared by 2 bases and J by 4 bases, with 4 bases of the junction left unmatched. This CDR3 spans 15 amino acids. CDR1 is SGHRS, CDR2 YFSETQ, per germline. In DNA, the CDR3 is TGCGCCAGCAGCTTTTTTGGGACAGGGGGCACTGAAGCTTTCTTT. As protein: CASSFFGTGGTEAFF. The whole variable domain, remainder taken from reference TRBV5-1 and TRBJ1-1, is KAGVTQTPRYLIKTRGQQVTLSCSPISGHRSVSWYQQTPGQGLQFLFEYFSETQRNKGNFPGRFSGRQFSNSRSEMNVSTLELGDSALYLCASSFFGTGGTEAFFGQGTRLTVV.